Below, 13 T cell receptor beta chains from the same sample are listed, as sequenced in a study of T cells after yellow fever vaccination. Each CDR3 protein gets one entry after TCRdb re-called the 5' RACE reads with MiXCR. The data show approximately 610,000 distinct CDR3 sequences, about 15% seen once. Material: PBMCs, obtained about 5 days after the first yellow fever vaccination. Every receptor here comes from a man in his late teens or twenties who received the YFV17D yellow fever vaccine.

This clonotype turned up a few times. The V and J genes are TRBV4-2 and TRBJ2-4, with unresolved D. V was pared by 2 bases and J by 5 bases, with 10 bases between. From germline, CDR1 is LGHNA and CDR2 YNFKEQ. The CDR3 has 14 amino acids. CDR3 DNA sequence: TGTGCCAGCAGCCAAATGGACGGACAAAACATTCAGTACTTC. Amino acids: CASSQMDGQNIQYF.

The chain couples TRBV28 to TRBJ2-1; 10 bases fit TRBD2. This CDR3 is built from 15 residues. CDR1 and CDR2 from the germline V gene are MDHEN and SYDVKM. The trim removed 5 bases at V and 10 bases at J, leaving 11 bases unmatched. The CDR3 is CASSTAGGAREEQFF. In DNA, the CDR3 is TGTGCCAGCAGTACAGCGGGGGGGGCCAGAGAGGAGCAGTTCTTC.

This chain connects TRBV6-1 to TRBJ2-5; D is ambiguous. The CDR3 has 15 residues. Germline CDR1 MNHNS, CDR2 SASEGT. Trimming stripped 5 bases from V and 1 base from J, with 14 bases between. CDR3 region: CASSRTLYFQETQYF. DNA for the CDR3: TGTGCCAGCAGTAGAACCTTATACTTCCAAGAGACCCAGTACTTC.

Many counts were recorded for this clonotype. The rearrangement links TRBV12-3 or TRBV12-4 to TRBJ1-5; 10 nucleotides agree with TRBD1. The CDR3 runs to 15 residues. The J segment lost 1 base and the V segment lost 6 bases, leaving 3 bases of the junction unmatched. CDR3 region: CASSTGQGSNQPQHF. CDR3 sequence (DNA): TGTGCCAGCAGCACGGGACAGGGGAGCAATCAGCCCCAGCATTTT.

CDR3 coding DNA: TGTGCCATCAGTGAGGAACACCTCACAGATACGCAGTATTTT. Translated, it gives CAISEEHLTDTQYF. The chain employs TRBV10-3 and TRBJ2-3; no clear D. Deletions cut 2 bases from V and 2 bases from J, with 8 bases between. The CDR3 extends over 14 amino acids. CDR1 and CDR2 from the germline V gene are ENHRY and SYGVKD.

The chain joins TRBV11-2 to TRBJ2-1, with TRBD2 matching over 16 bases. Per the germline V gene, CDR1 is SGHAT and CDR2 is FQNNGV. J was trimmed by 4 bases and V by 5 bases; bases with no gene match: 11. CDR3 length: 19 amino acids. CDR3 bases: TGTGCCAGCAGCCGTCCCGGGACTAGCGGGGGGGCCTCTTACAATGAGCAGTTCTTC. It codes for CASSRPGTSGGASYNEQFF.

The rearrangement uses TRBV11-2 and TRBJ2-1; 7 nucleotides match TRBD1. Germline V CDR1 and CDR2: SGHAT, FQNNGV. The CDR3 is 13 residues long. The V and J ends lost 0 bases and 15 bases, in that order; junction bases with no gene match: 8. CDR3 loop: CASSLDRTGRMFF. CDR3 DNA sequence: TGTGCCAGCAGCTTAGACCGGACAGGCCGGATGTTCTTC.

This clonotype showed up just a few times. The chain's CDR3 is CASSQGTGVGETQYF. In nucleotides, the CDR3 is TGTGCCAGCAGCCAAGGTACAGGGGTAGGCGAGACCCAGTACTTC. The chain joins TRBV4-2 to TRBJ2-5; 7 bases align to TRBD1. CDR1 and CDR2 (germline): LGHNA, YNFKEQ. Trimming cost V 1 base and J 5 bases; bases outside gene matches: 7. CDR3 length: 15 residues.

The V gene is TRBV28, the J gene TRBJ2-2; 9 bases align to TRBD1. V shed 5 bases, J shed 6 bases, and the junction held 7 bases outside the gene matches. This CDR3 is 15 amino acids long. Germline lookup yields CDR1 MDHEN and CDR2 SYDVKM. CDR3 region: CASSTNRGRPGELFF. The CDR3 DNA is TGTGCCAGCAGTACCAACAGGGGGCGCCCCGGGGAGCTGTTTTTT.

This clonotype was found many times. V and J are TRBV15 and TRBJ1-6; D remains ambiguous. This CDR3 is built from 16 residues. Germline V CDR1 and CDR2: LNHNV, YYDKDF (reference sequence). V lost 1 base and J 5 bases, leaving 12 bases between the germline ends. CDR3 amino acids: CATSRAPRRDNSPLHF. In DNA, the CDR3 is TGTGCCACCAGCAGAGCTCCGAGACGGGATAATTCACCCCTCCACTTT.

The V and J genes are TRBV9 and TRBJ2-2; 7 bases agree with TRBD2. The J segment lost 5 bases and the V segment lost 0 bases, leaving 1 base of the junction unmatched. Germline V gene data show CDR1 as SGDLS and CDR2 as YYNGEE. This CDR3 comprises 14 residues. CDR3 sequence (DNA): TGTGCCAGCAGCGTAGTGGGGGGGACCGGGGAGCTGTTTTTT. Protein product: CASSVVGGTGELFF.

The chain uses TRBV5-1 and TRBJ1-3; D is perhaps TRBD1 (5 bases). The CDR3 is 13 amino acids. Germline V gene sequence: CDR1 SGHRS, CDR2 YFSETQ. V was clipped by 5 bases and J by 2 bases, with 8 bases between them. CDR3 in DNA: TGCGCCAGCAGAAAAGGGGCTGGAAACACCATATATTTT. Translated: CASRKGAGNTIYF.

The rearrangement joins TRBV10-3 to TRBJ2-5; a weak D match, TRBD2 (6 bases). Germline CDR1 is ENHRY and CDR2 is SYGVKD. The CDR3 is made up of 13 amino acids. The ends were cut back, 3 bases at V and 4 bases at J, with 9 bases in the middle. The CDR3 nucleotides read TGTGCCATCAGTGACAGGGAGGTAGAGACCCAGTACTTC. Its translation is CAISDREVETQYF.